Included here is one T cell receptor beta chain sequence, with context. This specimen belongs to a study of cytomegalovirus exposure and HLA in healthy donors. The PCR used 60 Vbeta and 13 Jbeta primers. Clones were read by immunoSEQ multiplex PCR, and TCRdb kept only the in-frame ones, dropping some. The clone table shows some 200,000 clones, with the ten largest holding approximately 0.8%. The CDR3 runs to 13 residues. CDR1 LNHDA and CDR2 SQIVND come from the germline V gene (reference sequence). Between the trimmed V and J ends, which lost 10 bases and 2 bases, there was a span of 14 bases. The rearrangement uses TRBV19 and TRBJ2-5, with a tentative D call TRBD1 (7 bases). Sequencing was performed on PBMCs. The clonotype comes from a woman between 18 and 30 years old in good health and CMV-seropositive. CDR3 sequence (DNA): TGTGCCACCCGGCGGGGACAGCAAGAGACCCAGTACTTC. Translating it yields CATRRGQQETQYF.